Following are 8 T cell receptor beta chains from one sample sequenced in a study of blood T cell repertoires in COVID-19. Method: immunoSEQ multiplex PCR; TCRdb's copy keeps in-frame clones and lacks some. This sample has about 240,000 clones, with about 88% found just once. Sequencing input: peripheral blood. These TCRs come from a woman in her forties or fifties with COVID-19, enrolled during active disease.

The chain is built from TRBV24-1 and TRBJ2-3; the D gene is possibly TRBD1 (5 bases). Germline V lookup: CDR1 KGHDR, CDR2 SFDVKD. With 1 base removed from V and 7 bases from J, the gap between germline ends came to 8 bases. The CDR3 totals 13 residues. CDR3 sequence (DNA): TGTGCCACCAGTGATTTACAGGAGTATACGCAGTATTTT. It is translated as CATSDLQEYTQYF.

The V call is TRBV12-3 or TRBV12-4, the J call TRBJ1-1, with D possibly TRBD1 on 5 matching bases. This CDR3 has 13 residues. V gave up 6 bases and J gave up 8 bases, with 16 bases separating them. CDR3 region: CASSTPLRTEAFF. CDR3 nucleotide sequence: TGTGCCAGCAGCACTCCTCTGAGGACAGAAGCTTTCTTT.

The chain employs TRBV19 and TRBJ1-5; D perhaps matches TRBD1 (5 bases). Trimming took 5 bases from V and 4 from J, leaving 12 bases between them. The germline gives CDR1 LNHDA, CDR2 SQIVND (reference sequence). The CDR3 consists of 14 residues. The CDR3 protein is CASSSWGGNQPQHF. The CDR3 nucleotides read TGTGCCAGTAGTTCCTGGGGGGGAAATCAGCCCCAGCATTTT.

This clone was recorded once. The genes are TRBV7-9 and TRBJ1-1, with a possible D match to TRBD1 (6 bases). Germline loops: CDR1 SEHNR, CDR2 FQNEAQ (reference sequence). The CDR3 is 16 amino acids. V was cut by 5 bases and J by 4 bases, with 20 bases left in between. The CDR3 spells CASSGQGGTQGTEAFF. The CDR3 DNA reads as TGTGCCAGCAGCGGTCAAGGGGGAACGCAAGGCACTGAAGCTTTCTTT.

The sample holds a few counts of this clone. This chain connects TRBV7-9 to TRBJ2-2; 9 positions match TRBD1. V gave up 5 bases and J gave up 4 bases; unmatched junction bases: 11. Germline V gives CDR1 SEHNR, CDR2 FQNEAQ (reference sequence). The CDR3 loop spans 17 amino acids. The DNA of the CDR3 is TGTGCCAGCAGCCCCGATCGGACAGGGGAGGGCACCGGGGAGCTGTTTTTT. It is translated as CASSPDRTGEGTGELFF.

In this sample, this clone turned up a few times. The CDR3 DNA reads as TGTGCCAGCAGTTTTGGGACAGGGTATGGCTACACCTTC. It specifies CASSFGTGYGYTF. The chain carries TRBV12-3 or TRBV12-4 and TRBJ1-2, with TRBD1 matching over 9 bases. There are 13 residues in the CDR3. Losses at the gene ends were 3 bases for V and 5 bases for J; bases not matched to a gene: 1.

This rearrangement joins TRBV20-1 to TRBJ2-7; TRBD2 aligns across 9 bases. J was trimmed by 1 base and V by 3 bases; bases with no gene match: 10. Germline V gene sequence: CDR1 DFQATT, CDR2 SNEGSKA (reference sequence). The CDR3 is 16 residues long. The CDR3 loop is CSASPLAGDASYEQYV. The DNA for the CDR3 is TGCAGTGCTAGTCCCTTAGCGGGGGATGCGTCCTACGAGCAGTACGTC.

This chain uses TRBV18 with TRBJ1-2; D ambiguous. The CDR3 is made up of 15 amino acids. Deletions cut 2 bases from V and 6 bases from J, with 16 bases between. The V gene's germline CDR1 is KGHSH and CDR2 LQKENI. CDR3 coding DNA: TGTGCCAGCTCACCATCTGAGGTAGGGAGGAATGGCTACACCTTC. As protein: CASSPSEVGRNGYTF.